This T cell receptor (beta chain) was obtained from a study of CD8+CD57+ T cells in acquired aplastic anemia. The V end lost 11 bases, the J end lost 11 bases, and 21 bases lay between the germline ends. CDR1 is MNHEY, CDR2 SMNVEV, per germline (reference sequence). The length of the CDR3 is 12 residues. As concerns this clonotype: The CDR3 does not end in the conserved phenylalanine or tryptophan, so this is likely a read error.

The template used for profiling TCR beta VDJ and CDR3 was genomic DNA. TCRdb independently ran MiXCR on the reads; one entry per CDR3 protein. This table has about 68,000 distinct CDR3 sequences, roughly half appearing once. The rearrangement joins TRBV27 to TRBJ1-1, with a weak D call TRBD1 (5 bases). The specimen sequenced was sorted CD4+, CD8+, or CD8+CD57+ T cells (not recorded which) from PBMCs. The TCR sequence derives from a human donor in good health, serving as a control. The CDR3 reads CAAGDIRERAFS. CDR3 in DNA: TGTGCCGCCGGGGATATCAGGGAGCGGGCTTTCTCT.